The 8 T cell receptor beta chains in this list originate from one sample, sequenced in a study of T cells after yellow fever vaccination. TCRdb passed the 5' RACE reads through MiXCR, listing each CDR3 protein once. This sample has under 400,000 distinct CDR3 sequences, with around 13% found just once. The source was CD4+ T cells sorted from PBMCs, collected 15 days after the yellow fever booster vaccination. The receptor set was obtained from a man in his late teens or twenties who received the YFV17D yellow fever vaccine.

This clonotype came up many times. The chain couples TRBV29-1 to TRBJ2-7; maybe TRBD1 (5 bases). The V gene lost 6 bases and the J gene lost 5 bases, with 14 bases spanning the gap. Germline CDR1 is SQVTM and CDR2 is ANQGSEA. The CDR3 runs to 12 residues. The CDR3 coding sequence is TGCAGCGTCGCTCAGGGTCCCCACGAGCAGTACTTC. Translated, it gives CSVAQGPHEQYF.

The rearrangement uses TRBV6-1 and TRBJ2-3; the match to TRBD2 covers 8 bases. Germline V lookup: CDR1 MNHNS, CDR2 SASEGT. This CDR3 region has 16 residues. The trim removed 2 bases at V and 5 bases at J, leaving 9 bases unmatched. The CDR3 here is CASSEQVSGAGDTQYF. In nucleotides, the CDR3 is TGTGCCAGCAGTGAACAGGTTAGCGGGGCTGGAGATACGCAGTATTTT.

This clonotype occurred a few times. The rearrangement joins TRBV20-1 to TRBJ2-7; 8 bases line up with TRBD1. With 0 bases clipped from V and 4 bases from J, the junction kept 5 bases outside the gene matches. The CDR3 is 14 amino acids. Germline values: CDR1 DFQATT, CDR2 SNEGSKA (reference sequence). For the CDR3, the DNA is TGCAGTGCTAGAGACGGGAACAGGGGGTACGAGCAGTACTTC. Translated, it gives CSARDGNRGYEQYF.

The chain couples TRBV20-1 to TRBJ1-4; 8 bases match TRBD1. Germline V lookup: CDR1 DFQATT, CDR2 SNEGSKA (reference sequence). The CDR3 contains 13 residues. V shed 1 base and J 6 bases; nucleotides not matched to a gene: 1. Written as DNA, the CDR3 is TGCAGTGCTAGAGGGGGACAGGATGAAAAACTGTTTTTT. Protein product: CSARGGQDEKLFF.

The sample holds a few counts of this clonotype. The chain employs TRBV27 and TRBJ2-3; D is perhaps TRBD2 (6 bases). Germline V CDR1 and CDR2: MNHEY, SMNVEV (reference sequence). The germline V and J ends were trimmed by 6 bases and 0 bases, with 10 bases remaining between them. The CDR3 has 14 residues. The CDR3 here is CASRARGSTDTQYF. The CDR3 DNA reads TGTGCCAGCAGGGCGCGGGGTAGCACAGATACGCAGTATTTT.

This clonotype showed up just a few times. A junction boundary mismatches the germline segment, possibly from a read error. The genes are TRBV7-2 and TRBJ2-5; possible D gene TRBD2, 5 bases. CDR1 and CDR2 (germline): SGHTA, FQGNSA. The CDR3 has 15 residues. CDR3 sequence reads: CASSLAITRQETQYF. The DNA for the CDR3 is TGTGCCAGCAGTTTAGCGATAACGAGGCAAGAGACCCAGTACTTC.

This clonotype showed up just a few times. The CDR3 protein is CASRQPLYGYTF. CDR3 nucleotides: TGTGCCAGCAGACAGCCGCTCTATGGCTACACCTTC. The chain couples TRBV19 to TRBJ1-2; D perhaps matches TRBD1 (5 bases). V was clipped by 9 bases and J by 4 bases, with 12 bases between them. Germline CDR1 LNHDA, CDR2 SQIVND (reference sequence). The CDR3 has 12 residues.

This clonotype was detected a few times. CDR3 sequence (DNA): TGTGCCAGCAGTTCACTCAGGGTGTTTAACGTCTATGGCTACACCTTC. It specifies CASSSLRVFNVYGYTF. The V gene is TRBV28, the J gene TRBJ1-2; D is perhaps TRBD1 (5 bases). The V gene lost 4 bases and the J gene lost 4 bases, with 19 bases spanning the gap. The V gene's germline CDR1 is MDHEN and CDR2 SYDVKM. The CDR3 length is 16 residues.